These T cell receptor beta chains were read from a single sample in a study of identical twins. One entry per CDR3 protein, called by TCRdb with MiXCR from the 5' RACE reads. The data show just under 650,000 distinct CDR3 sequences, with just over 7% seen just once and 1.6% held by the top ten. Another study also made use of these data, one on yellow fever vaccine responses in identical twins.

The material sequenced was PBMCs. These receptors originate from a young woman in good health. The CDR3 runs from the conserved cysteine through the conserved F or W. D genes are given only for firm matches. The listing skips clone size in some rows; elsewhere it reads once, few, many or a size class.

abundance,j_gene,d_gene,v_gene,CDR3nt,CDR3aa
NA,TRBJ1-1,NA,TRBV15,TGTGCCACCAGCAGAGGGATCAGACAATTCATGAACACTGAAGCTTTCTTT,CATSRGIRQFMNTEAFF
many,TRBJ2-3,TRBD2,TRBV29-1,TGCAGCGCTCCCGAGGGGCGGGAGTACCCAGATACGCAGTATTTT,CSAPEGREYPDTQYF
few,TRBJ2-4,NA,TRBV7-9,TGTGCCAGCAGCTTTGACCTGAACAACATTCAGTACTTC,CASSFDLNNIQYF
many,TRBJ1-1,TRBD1,TRBV5-1,TGCGCCAGCAGCCCATACAGGGGGCTGAACACTGAAGCTTTCTTT,CASSPYRGLNTEAFF
NA,TRBJ2-3,NA,TRBV11-3,TGTGCCAGCAGCTTAGGTTTGCAGGGCTCAGATACGCAGTATTTT,CASSLGLQGSDTQYF
NA,TRBJ2-6,TRBD2,TRBV29-1,TGCAGCGTTCTAGCGGGAGGGGCTGGGGCCAACGTCCTGACTTTC,CSVLAGGAGANVLTF
many,TRBJ2-1,NA,TRBV7-6,TGTGCCAGCAGCTTAGGGAGGGAATTTCGGCAGTTCTTC,CASSLGREFRQFF
few,TRBJ2-2,NA,TRBV11-2,TGTGCCAGCAGCCTATATGGGGGCACCGGGGAGCTGTTTTTT,CASSLYGGTGELFF
many,TRBJ2-2,NA,TRBV6-1,TGTGCCAGCAGTCCACCAGGACGGTACACCGGGGAGCTGTTTTTT,CASSPPGRYTGELFF
NA,TRBJ1-1,TRBD1,TRBV3-1,TGTGCCAGCAGCCCACCCCGGGACAGGAACACTGAAGCTTTCTTT,CASSPPRDRNTEAFF
many,TRBJ2-1,NA,TRBV14,TGTGCCAGCAGCCAAGGGGCGGGGGCTGCGTATGAGCAGTTCTTC,CASSQGAGAAYEQFF
NA,TRBJ2-5,TRBD1,TRBV11-2,TGTGCCAGCAGCTTAGTTCCAGGGGGAAGGGAGACCCAGTACTTC,CASSLVPGGRETQYF
few,TRBJ2-1,NA,TRBV7-2,TGTGCCAGCAGCTTATCTCGCTTGTGGCCTGGTAAGCAGTTCTTC,CASSLSRLWPGKQFF
many,TRBJ2-6,TRBD2,TRBV11-2,TGTGCCAGCAGCTTAGATCGGGGGGACTCTGGGGCCAACGTCCTGACTTTC,CASSLDRGDSGANVLTF
many,TRBJ1-2,NA,TRBV7-9,TGTGCCAGCAGCTTAGTCCAACAAGGCTACACCTTC,CASSLVQQGYTF
few,TRBJ2-7,NA,TRBV20-1,TGCAGTGCTAGAGACATTGCCTACGAGCAGTACTTC,CSARDIAYEQYF
few,TRBJ2-1,NA,TRBV9,TGTGCCAGCAGCGGCTCGGGTTCTGAGCAGTTCTTC,CASSGSGSEQFF
many,TRBJ1-3,TRBD1,TRBV15,TGTGCCACCAGCAATACCATGACAGGGGGCTCTGGAAACACCATATATTTT,CATSNTMTGGSGNTIYF
many,TRBJ2-7,NA,TRBV7-8,TGTGCCAGCAGCTTAGATAGCGGATCCTACGAGCAGTACTTC,CASSLDSGSYEQYF
NA,TRBJ2-6,TRBD1,TRBV6-1,TGTGCCAGCAGAACGACAGGGGGGTTCTCTGGGGCCAACGTCCTGACTTTC,CASRTTGGFSGANVLTF
NA,TRBJ2-5,TRBD1,TRBV11-2,TGTGCCAGCAGCTTAGCCGGGGACAGGGGGTGGGAGACCCAGTACTTC,CASSLAGDRGWETQYF
few,TRBJ2-7,TRBD1,TRBV10-3,TGTGCCACGGGACAGCCCTACGAGCAGTACTTC,CATGQPYEQYF
few,TRBJ2-2,NA,TRBV25-1,TGTGCCTCCCTCTGGGGTATCACCGGGGAGCTGTTTTTT,CASLWGITGELFF
many,TRBJ2-3,TRBD2,TRBV29-1,TGCAGCGTTGACTCTTTTGTCCTAGCGGGACAAGGAGATACGCAGTATTTT,CSVDSFVLAGQGDTQYF
many,TRBJ2-7,TRBD2,TRBV29-1,TGCAGCGTTAGCGGGAGGGTCCCCTACGAGCAGTACTTC,CSVSGRVPYEQYF
NA,TRBJ2-5,NA,TRBV5-1,TGCGCCAGCGCTAAGAGCCAAGAGACCCAGTACTTC,CASAKSQETQYF
few,TRBJ2-3,TRBD1,TRBV20-1,TGCAGTGCTAGAGATCCCCGGACAGGGCCAGGGTCTGATACGCAGTATTTT,CSARDPRTGPGSDTQYF
NA,TRBJ2-1,TRBD1,TRBV5-1,TGCGCCAGCAGCATTGCGGGACAGGGGCCCAATGAGCAGTTCTTC,CASSIAGQGPNEQFF
NA,TRBJ1-1,TRBD1,TRBV7-9,TGTGCCAGCAGCTACTTTCCGGGACAGGAGAACACTGAAGCTTTCTTT,CASSYFPGQENTEAFF
few,TRBJ2-1,NA,TRBV7-9,TGTGCCAGCAGCTCGACTAACTACAATGAGCAGTTCTTC,CASSSTNYNEQFF
NA,TRBJ2-3,TRBD1,TRBV11-2,TGTGCCAGCAGCTCCGCAAAGAAACAGGGGGCTAGCACAGATACGCAGTATTTT,CASSSAKKQGASTDTQYF
NA,TRBJ1-1,NA,TRBV12-3/TRBV12-4,TGTGCCAGCAGGGGGACACCCATGAACACTGAAGCTTTCTTT,CASRGTPMNTEAFF
few,TRBJ2-5,NA,TRBV5-1,TGCGCCAGCAGCCAAACAAGACAAGAGACCCAGTACTTC,CASSQTRQETQYF
few,TRBJ2-1,NA,TRBV5-6,TGTGCCAGCATCGACGGGACCAATGAGCAGTTCTTC,CASIDGTNEQFF
many,TRBJ1-4,NA,TRBV10-3,TGTGCCATCACGGGCAGCCTTAATGAAAAACTGTTTTTT,CAITGSLNEKLFF
many,TRBJ2-5,TRBD1,TRBV29-1,TGCAGGGCAGACAGGGAAGAGACCCAGTACTTC,CRADREETQYF
NA,TRBJ2-7,TRBD1,TRBV15,TGTGCCACCAGCGAGGGGGCGGGTTACGAGCAGTACTTC,CATSEGAGYEQYF
NA,TRBJ2-5,NA,TRBV7-9,TGTGCCAGCAGCTTAGGGGGAGACTCCCTGAGTGAGACCCAGTACTTC,CASSLGGDSLSETQYF
few,TRBJ1-1,NA,TRBV9,TGTGCCAGCGGAGGGGAGAGAAGAGAAGCTTTCTTT,CASGGERREAFF
NA,TRBJ2-1,TRBD1,TRBV28,TGTGCCAGCAGCGCGACAGGGGCTACCTACAATGAGCAGTTCTTC,CASSATGATYNEQFF
NA,TRBJ2-1,NA,TRBV5-1,TGCGCCAGCAGCTTGGCCCTCGACCAACAGTTCTTC,CASSLALDQQFF
few,TRBJ2-2,NA,TRBV7-3,TGTGCCAGCAGCTCCAGTGATAACAACGGGGAGCTGTTTTTT,CASSSSDNNGELFF
many,TRBJ1-1,TRBD1,TRBV6-1,TGTGCCAGCAGTGAAGGGACAGGGCAGTTTAACACTGAAGCTTTCTTT,CASSEGTGQFNTEAFF
NA,TRBJ2-7,TRBD2,TRBV5-1,TGCGCCAGCAAAAACCGGACTAGCGGGAGTTACGAGCAGTACTTC,CASKNRTSGSYEQYF
few,TRBJ1-4,NA,TRBV29-1,TGCAGCGGCGTCAGGGGTGGGGGGGGTGAAAAACTGTTTTTT,CSGVRGGGGEKLFF
NA,TRBJ1-5,NA,TRBV11-3,TGTGCCAGCAGCCCGGGGGTGGGGGAGAATCAGCCCCAGCATTTT,CASSPGVGENQPQHF
NA,TRBJ2-5,TRBD1,TRBV28,TGTGCCAGCAGATCCCGCAGACAGGGGGCAGGGGAGACCCAGTACTTC,CASRSRRQGAGETQYF
few,TRBJ1-1,NA,TRBV11-2,TGTGCCAGCAGCTTAGGGAGAGGGGCAATTACTGAAGCTTTCTTT,CASSLGRGAITEAFF
few,TRBJ2-2,TRBD1,TRBV12-3/TRBV12-4,TGTGCCAGCAGCCCTGGGACAGAGATTTACACCGGGGAGCTGTTTTTT,CASSPGTEIYTGELFF
NA,TRBJ1-1,NA,TRBV3-1,TGTGCCAGCAACCTAGGACAGCTGAACACTGAAGCTTTCTTT,CASNLGQLNTEAFF
NA,TRBJ2-3,NA,TRBV2,TGTGCCAGCCGCACGAGAGGGGTCACAGATACGCAGTATTTT,CASRTRGVTDTQYF
few,TRBJ2-7,NA,TRBV27,TGTGCCAGCAGTCCAGGGACTTCCGAGCAGTACTTC,CASSPGTSEQYF
NA,TRBJ2-2,TRBD2,TRBV20-1,TGCAGTGCTATCGGGGGGTCGAACACCGGGGAGCTGTTTTTT,CSAIGGSNTGELFF